These T cell receptor beta chains were read from a single sample in a study of T cells in localized non-small cell lung cancer. Sequenced by immunoSEQ multiplex PCR; TCRdb stores in-frame clones only, minus some. Of 31,000 or so clones listed, 85% to 90% are singletons. The input for sequencing was peripheral blood, taken before any cancer treatment. Receptors were obtained from a female donor older than 55 with stage I lung adenocarcinoma. Each CDR3 is given without its conserved first and last residue. Each record gives: clone size, J gene, V gene, CDR3 protein. Clone size appears in some rows only: once, few, many, or a class for an expanded clone.

>-|TRBJ1-2|TRBV28
ASSSPGQVSGYT
>-|TRBJ2-1|TRBV19
ASSSPGRAAYNEQF
>-|TRBJ2-2|TRBV5-4
ASSLGGGTYTGELF
>-|TRBJ1-1|TRBV19
ASSIDLDRRNTEAF
>-|TRBJ1-2|TRBV5-1
ASSLGTYYGYT
>-|TRBJ2-2|TRBV7-2
ASSLTSGRAPGVLGELF
>-|TRBJ2-2|TRBV5-1
ASSLAGQGNTGELF
>once|TRBJ1-2|TRBV7-9
ASSLDINYGYT
>-|TRBJ1-1|TRBV18
ASSPQGGNTEAF
>-|TRBJ2-3|TRBV11-2
ASSLRILAYETDTQY
>-|TRBJ1-5|TRBV2
ASSGTGSTQPQH
>-|TRBJ1-2|TRBV7-9
ASSSRSNYGYT
>-|TRBJ2-7|TRBV5-1
ASSVGSYEQY
>-|TRBJ2-2|TRBV27
ASYGPYTGELF
>-|TRBJ2-5|TRBV10-3
AISAGDQETQY
>-|TRBJ1-2|TRBV6-5
ASVVAGQNYGYT
>-|TRBJ1-1|TRBV2
ASRTGVMNTEAF
>-|TRBJ2-2|TRBV5-1
ASSVSGGNTGELF
>-|TRBJ1-3|TRBV7-3
ASSSRDTSSGNTIY
>-|TRBJ1-2|TRBV29-1
SVELGLGSYT
>few|TRBJ1-2|TRBV19
ASSPTYRALYYGYT
>few|TRBJ2-1|TRBV2
ASSVQYNEQF
>-|TRBJ2-7|TRBV4-3
ASSQEPRSREQY
>-|TRBJ1-4|TRBV5-1
ASSLGWEEKLF
>-|TRBJ2-7|TRBV10-3
AIGAGGGGLRGYEQY
>-|TRBJ1-5|TRBV28
ASSSAGNPRNQPQH
>-|TRBJ2-2|TRBV7-6
ASSFGLADNTGELF
>-|TRBJ1-2|TRBV28
ASARLAQGAYYGYT
>-|TRBJ1-1|TRBV7-2
ASSPGQNNAEAF
>-|TRBJ2-1|TRBV4-1
ASSQEGGLAGYNEQF
>-|TRBJ1-2|TRBV5-1
ASSEGTSVNYGYT
>once|TRBJ2-3|TRBV7-2
ASSSRREGWGTDTQY
>once|TRBJ1-1|TRBV6-6
ASSSPLSPLEAF
>-|TRBJ2-6|TRBV7-3
ASSFWDSGANVLT
>-|TRBJ2-7|TRBV2
ASQNVYEQY
>-|TRBJ1-1|TRBV25-1
ASSEFGGRNTEAF
>once|TRBJ2-5|TRBV18
ASSPGQGKETQY
>once|TRBJ2-3|TRBV11-2
ASSLLTFGTDTQY
>once|TRBJ1-5|TRBV11-2
ASSLYYDQPQH
>-|TRBJ2-7|TRBV6-1
ASSEAQAGGSYEQY
>once|TRBJ2-1|TRBV7-9
ASSLALQGEQF
>-|TRBJ2-3|TRBV5-1
ASSLGTSGRVDTQY
>-|TRBJ2-3|TRBV10-3
AMQQGPATDTQY
>once|TRBJ2-7|TRBV5-4
ASSPPTSGSYEQY
>-|TRBJ1-3|TRBV28
ASSSHQGALGNTIY
>-|TRBJ2-1|TRBV28
ASIMGPNNEQF
>-|TRBJ1-1|TRBV7-5
VRSAPGGTEAF
>-|TRBJ1-2|TRBV28
ASSFLGGNSGYGYT
>-|TRBJ2-5|TRBV18
ASSPGWDRGGGETQY
>-|TRBJ2-5|TRBV10-3
AIKNRGLETQY
>once|TRBJ1-5|TRBV19
ASSTGQRLQH
>-|TRBJ1-2|TRBV5-8
ASSLVQVNYGYT
>-|TRBJ1-1|TRBV6-6
ASSYGVRDTEAF
>-|TRBJ2-7|TRBV28
ASSSGGLVRYEQY